The 26 T cell receptor beta chains reported below all come from one sample, sequenced in a study of quantifying T cell responses using KT2 cells. Study summary: Reverse transcription used primers in the TCR alpha and beta constant regions.

Each cDNA got a UMI-containing oligo ligated at its 3' end. An equimolar mix of RC1.1 and RC1.2 primed the beta chain across TRBC1 and TRBC2. TCRdb itself ran the UMI-ligation and nested PCR reads through MiXCR, one entry per CDR3 protein. The data show about 32,000 distinct CDR3 sequences, with 7.3% seen just once and approximately 15% held by the top ten. The sample comprised PBMCs spiked with cells of the T cell clone KT2. These receptors were collected from a human donor.

Ten or more counts support this clonotype. J is TRBJ1-4 and V is TRBV6-5; TRBD1 might be the D (6 bases). The CDR3 contains 15 residues. The V and J ends lost 5 bases and 7 bases respectively, with 17 bases between them. CDR1 MNHEY and CDR2 SVGAGI come from the germline V gene. The CDR3 DNA follows: TGTGCCAGCAGTAAGACAGGTCCGGGCGGTGAAAAACTGTTTTTT. Translated: CASSKTGPGGEKLFF.

This clonotype was found a few times. The gene calls are TRBV5-1 and TRBJ2-3; D not certain. Trimming shortened V by 1 base and J by 4 bases, and 7 bases separated the two germline ends. CDR3 length equals 13 residues. Germline V gene lookup returns CDR1 SGHRS and CDR2 YFSETQ. CDR3: CASSLSSADTQYF. CDR3 nucleotide sequence: TGCGCCAGCAGCTTGTCAAGTGCAGATACGCAGTATTTT.

This clonotype occurred a few times. This chain links TRBV13 with TRBJ1-1, with D tentatively TRBD1 (5 bases). This CDR3 contains 15 residues. CDR1 and CDR2 (germline): PRHDT, FYEKMQ (reference sequence). Trimming pared 5 bases from V and 0 bases from J, leaving 13 bases between. The CDR3 region is CASSPSDRLNTEAFF. CDR3 bases: TGTGCCAGCAGCCCTAGTGACAGATTGAACACTGAAGCTTTCTTT.

To note about this clonotype: Just one base apart from a much larger clone, this may be a read error. The V call is TRBV4-2, the J call TRBJ1-2; D may be TRBD1 (5 bases). This CDR3 has 15 amino acids. Germline V CDR1 and CDR2: LGHNA, YNFKEQ. V was trimmed by 4 bases and J by 1 base, leaving 13 bases between them. The CDR3 DNA reads TGTGCCAGCAGCCCACCGGGACGGCTTAACTATGGCTACACCTTC. It encodes CASSPPGRLNYGYTF.

This clonotype was observed many times. The DNA for the CDR3 is TGTGCCAGCAGTGAGAAGGGAGGGACAGATACGCAGTATTTT. This gives the protein CASSEKGGTDTQYF. The J gene is TRBJ2-3, the V gene TRBV6-4; 7 nucleotides align to TRBD2. The germline V gene has CDR1 MRHNA and CDR2 SNTAGT. V lost 3 bases and J lost 3; bases outside the gene matches: 3. The CDR3 is 14 amino acids.

This clonotype was picked up many times. J is TRBJ1-1 and V is TRBV7-9; no reliable D call. Germline V gene sequence: CDR1 SEHNR, CDR2 FQNEAQ (reference sequence). The V end lost 2 bases, the J end lost 8 bases, and 9 bases lay between the germline ends. The CDR3 has 12 amino acids. The CDR3 spells CASSLRSPEAFF. CDR3 DNA sequence: TGTGCCAGCAGCTTACGGTCCCCCGAAGCTTTCTTT.

This chain connects TRBV20-1 to TRBJ2-7, with 10 bases matching TRBD2. The CDR3 sequence is 16 residues long. CDR1 is DFQATT and CDR2 is SNEGSKA in the germline V gene (reference sequence). V was clipped by 1 base and J by 2 bases; unmatched bases: 8. CDR3 protein: CSARVAGGFGAYEQYF. CDR3 in DNA: TGCAGTGCTAGAGTAGCGGGAGGTTTTGGGGCCTACGAGCAGTACTTC.

A few counts support this clonotype. The rearrangement joins TRBV12-3 or TRBV12-4 to TRBJ2-2, with D possibly TRBD1 on 5 matching bases. Trimming pared 3 bases from V and 7 bases from J, leaving 6 bases between. There are 12 residues in the CDR3. CDR3 in DNA: TGTGCCAGCAGTTTTCAGGGCGGGGAGCTGTTTTTT. As protein: CASSFQGGELFF.

This clonotype has just a few counts. V is TRBV28 and J is TRBJ1-2; no definite D call. CDR3 size: 15 residues. V was pared by 2 bases and J by 5 bases, with 15 bases between. CDR1 and CDR2 (germline): MDHEN, SYDVKM. The CDR3 spells CASSLSGQVFYGYTF. The CDR3, as DNA: TGTGCCAGCAGTTTAAGTGGTCAGGTTTTTTATGGCTACACCTTC.

This clonotype was found many times. The V and J genes are TRBV14 and TRBJ2-7; 9 nucleotides match TRBD1. V shed 5 bases and J 2 bases; nucleotides not matched to a gene: 4. The CDR3 sequence is 14 residues long. Germline V gene data show CDR1 as SGHDN and CDR2 as FVKESK. The CDR3 DNA follows: TGTGCCAGCAGCGCCTGGACAGGGGCCTACGAGCAGTACTTC. Translating gives CASSAWTGAYEQYF.

The chain employs TRBV10-3 and TRBJ2-7; 9 bases align to TRBD1. Germline V gene lookup returns CDR1 ENHRY and CDR2 SYGVKD. The length of the CDR3 is 13 residues. With V trimmed by 4 bases and J by 4 bases, 2 bases remained unmatched. In nucleotides, the CDR3 is TGTGCCATCAGTGTGACAGGGGGTTACGAGCAGTACTTC. Residues: CAISVTGGYEQYF.

This chain links TRBV6-1 with TRBJ1-2; 8 bases fit TRBD1. The CDR3 consists of 13 residues. Germline V gives CDR1 MNHNS, CDR2 SASEGT. Trimming took 6 bases from V and 3 from J; bases not matched to a gene: 3. CDR3 in DNA: TGTGCCAGCAGCTCACAGGGGGACTATGGCTACACCTTC. The encoded protein is CASSSQGDYGYTF.

This clonotype was counted a few times. This chain uses TRBV18 with TRBJ2-4; 13 nucleotides line up with TRBD2. CDR3 size: 19 residues. Trimming removed 0 bases from V and 0 bases from J; junction bases left unmatched: 5. Germline V CDR1 and CDR2: KGHSH, LQKENI. CDR3 DNA: TGTGCCAGCTCACCACCGGGACTAGCGGGATCCTTAGCCAAAAACATTCAGTACTTC. As protein: CASSPPGLAGSLAKNIQYF.

This clonotype occurred many times. V usage is TRBV10-3 and J usage is TRBJ2-3; no clear D. The CDR3 runs 15 residues. The germline V and J ends were trimmed by 0 bases and 2 bases, with 9 bases remaining between them. Germline V CDR1 and CDR2: ENHRY, SYGVKD. CDR3 amino acids: CAISESNTDTDTQYF. CDR3 nucleotides: TGTGCCATCAGTGAGTCTAACACAGACACAGATACGCAGTATTTT.

This clonotype was detected a few times. The V and J genes are TRBV6-5 and TRBJ1-5; 9 nucleotides line up with TRBD1. The CDR3 extends over 16 amino acids. V gave up 5 bases and J gave up 4 bases; unmatched junction bases: 9. Per germline, CDR1 MNHEY and CDR2 SVGAGI. The CDR3 is CASSTGTGRANQPQHF. CDR3 DNA sequence: TGTGCCAGCAGTACAGGGACAGGGAGAGCGAATCAGCCCCAGCATTTT.

This clonotype was recorded a few times. This chain connects TRBV5-6 to TRBJ2-7, with D uncertain. This CDR3 has 15 amino acids. V lost 7 bases, J lost 4 bases, and 21 bases lay in between. Germline values: CDR1 SGHDT, CDR2 YYEEEE. The CDR3 region is CASAAIGRMEYEQYF. DNA for the CDR3: TGTGCCAGCGCCGCGATTGGACGGATGGAATACGAGCAGTACTTC.

V is TRBV6-5 and J is TRBJ2-1, with D uncertain. Trimming pared 0 bases from V and 8 bases from J, leaving 11 bases between. From germline, CDR1 is MNHEY and CDR2 SVGAGI. The CDR3 extends over 14 amino acids. The CDR3 spells CASSYSSRVYEQFF. The CDR3 DNA reads as TGTGCCAGCAGTTACTCCTCCCGGGTGTATGAGCAGTTCTTC.

This clonotype came up a few times. This rearrangement joins TRBV7-9 to TRBJ1-1, with 8 bases that match TRBD1. CDR1 and CDR2 from the germline V gene are SEHNR and FQNEAQ (reference sequence). The trim removed 5 bases at V and 6 bases at J, leaving 2 bases unmatched. The CDR3 has 12 residues. As DNA, the CDR3 is TGTGCCAGCAGCCGGACAGGGCCTGAAGCTTTCTTT. It encodes CASSRTGPEAFF.

This clonotype was seen many times. This sequence joins TRBV7-8 and TRBJ1-3; 7 nucleotides agree with TRBD1. The J segment lost 0 bases and the V segment lost 5 bases, leaving 13 bases of the junction unmatched. The CDR3 sequence is 18 residues long. CDR1 SGHVS and CDR2 FQNEAQ come from the germline V gene. The CDR3 spells CASSPVRLTGYSGNTIYF. The CDR3 nucleotides read TGTGCCAGCAGCCCGGTCCGCCTGACAGGGTACTCTGGAAACACCATATATTTT.

This clonotype has at least ten counts. The CDR3 reads CSAGRSNTEAFF. In DNA form, the CDR3 reads TGCAGTGCTGGGAGATCGAACACTGAAGCTTTCTTT. The V and J genes are TRBV20-1 and TRBJ1-1; D call uncertain. Per the germline V gene, CDR1 is DFQATT and CDR2 is SNEGSKA (reference sequence). This CDR3 is built from 12 residues. V was trimmed by 5 bases and J by 1 base, leaving 8 bases between them.

This clonotype was seen only a few times. V usage is TRBV30 and J usage is TRBJ1-1, with a possible D match to TRBD1 (6 bases). The CDR3 is 12 residues long. Germline V gene lookup returns CDR1 GTSNPN and CDR2 SVGIG (reference sequence). V gave up 4 bases and J gave up 7 bases, with 13 bases separating them. As DNA, the CDR3 is TGTGCCTGGATCAGGGAAGGGGGTGAAGCTTTCTTT. This translates into CAWIREGGEAFF.

This clonotype was counted many times. This sequence joins TRBV20-1 and TRBJ1-1; 9 bases are shared with TRBD1. Germline-derived CDR1 and CDR2 are DFQATT and SNEGSKA (reference sequence). The CDR3 is 12 amino acids. V lost 6 bases to trimming and J lost 6 bases; unmatched junction nucleotides: 5. The CDR3 sequence is CSARTGVPEAFF. The CDR3 DNA reads TGCAGTGCACGGACAGGGGTACCTGAAGCTTTCTTT.

The rearrangement uses TRBV18 and TRBJ1-4, with 7 bases that match TRBD1. Germline V gives CDR1 KGHSH, CDR2 LQKENI. The CDR3 has 15 residues. With V trimmed by 6 bases and J by 8 bases, 12 bases remained unmatched. The CDR3 here is CASSRRGQGEEKLFF. CDR3 nucleotide sequence: TGTGCCAGCTCCCGACGTGGCCAGGGGGAAGAAAAACTGTTTTTT.

In this sample, this clonotype turned up many times. V and J are TRBV28 and TRBJ1-4; D may be TRBD1 (6 bases). Germline V gene lookup returns CDR1 MDHEN and CDR2 SYDVKM. The CDR3 totals 13 residues. With 5 bases removed from V and 8 bases from J, the gap between germline ends came to 12 bases. The CDR3 loop reads CASSQAGDEKLFF. The DNA for the CDR3 is TGTGCCAGCAGTCAGGCAGGGGACGAAAAACTGTTTTTT.

This clonotype was observed a handful of times. The chain couples TRBV6-1 to TRBJ2-3; a weak D match, TRBD2 (6 bases). The CDR3 sequence is 15 residues long. V lost 7 bases to trimming and J lost 6 bases, with 20 bases between them. The V gene's germline CDR1 is MNHNS and CDR2 SASEGT. In DNA form, the CDR3 reads TGTGCCAGCACTGAGAACCCCGGGGGTTCGGATACGCAGTATTTT. Its translation: CASTENPGGSDTQYF.

This chain links TRBV6-5 with TRBJ2-1; 8 bases match TRBD2. With V trimmed by 0 bases and J by 4 bases, 5 bases remained unmatched. Germline-derived CDR1 and CDR2 are MNHEY and SVGAGI. The CDR3 covers 16 residues. The CDR3, as DNA: TGTGCCAGCAGTTACTCGATGCTAGCGGGTTACAATGAGCAGTTCTTC. As protein: CASSYSMLAGYNEQFF.